These T cell receptor beta chains were read from a single sample in a study of cytomegalovirus exposure and HLA in healthy donors. Produced via immunoSEQ multiplex PCR; TCRdb's table is partial and in-frame only. The sample holds 95,000 to 120,000 clones, about 85% seen once. The sequenced sample was PBMCs. These receptors were taken from a woman aged 18-35 years in good health and CMV-seronegative. Both conserved end residues are part of each CDR3. The D gene is left open where the match is weak. The size of a clone is reported for some rows only, either as once, few or many, or as a class for expanded clones.

TRBV6-1	.	TRBJ1-6	.	TGTGCCAGCAGTGAAGCGAGGGAGTGGTTCCGCGGTGAAAATTCACCCCTCCACTTT	CASSEAREWFRGENSPLHF
TRBV7-8	.	TRBJ1-5	.	TGTGCCAGCAGCTTAGTAGGGGATCAGCCCCAGCATTTT	CASSLVGDQPQHF
TRBV27	.	TRBJ1-1	.	TGTGCCAGCCGCCGGGGGTACGCTGAAGCTTTCTTT	CASRRGYAEAFF
TRBV29-1	.	TRBJ2-7	.	TGCAGCGTTGAAAATGCGGACTCCTACGAGCAGTACTTC	CSVENADSYEQYF
TRBV27	.	TRBJ2-5	.	TGTGCCAGCAGTCTGGTTCGGGGGGCTGGCGAGACCCAGTACTTC	CASSLVRGAGETQYF
TRBV9	.	TRBJ2-7	.	TGTGCCAGCAGCGTCGGACAGGGAGGGTTTACCTACGAGCAGTACTTC	CASSVGQGGFTYEQYF
TRBV14	TRBD1	TRBJ1-5	.	TGTGCCAGCAGCCAAGATCTGACAGGGGTGGATCAGCCCCAGCATTTT	CASSQDLTGVDQPQHF
TRBV5-1	TRBD1	TRBJ2-3	few	TGCGCCAGCACGCGCCAAACCACAGGGGTATTGGGTACAGATACGCAGTATTTT	CASTRQTTGVLGTDTQYF
TRBV29-1	.	TRBJ1-1	.	TGCAGCGTAAAGGTCCAACCAGGTTCAGCTTTCTTT	CSVKVQPGSAFF
TRBV27	.	TRBJ2-2	.	TGTGCCAGCAGTAACGGCGGGGAGCTGTTTTTT	CASSNGGELFF
TRBV4-2	.	TRBJ1-2	.	TGTGCCAGCAGCCAAGAGGAACATGGAGCTGGCTACACCTTC	CASSQEEHGAGYTF
TRBV7-8	.	TRBJ1-5	once	TGTGCCAGCAGCGCCCAACCGCAGGGTTATCAGCCCCAGCATTTT	CASSAQPQGYQPQHF
TRBV15	.	TRBJ2-2	.	TGTGACCGGAGAACTAGGGAGTTCCCCGGGGAGCTGTTTTTT	CDRRTREFPGELFF
TRBV7-8	TRBD2	TRBJ2-3	.	TGTGCCAGCAGCTTAGCTGCTAGCGGGGTGAGCACAGATACGCAGTATTTT	CASSLAASGVSTDTQYF
TRBV27	.	TRBJ1-1	.	TGTGCCAGCAGTTCATGGGTCGGGGGAGCGAACACTGAAGCTTTCTTT	CASSSWVGGANTEAFF
TRBV28	TRBD1	TRBJ1-4	once	TGTGCCAGCAGCAGGACAGGGGGCGGTGAAAAACTGTTTTTT	CASSRTGGGEKLFF
TRBV10-3	TRBD2	TRBJ2-7	few	TGTGCCATCAGGCCGGGACTAGCACCCGAGCAGTACTTC	CAIRPGLAPEQYF
TRBV30	TRBD1	TRBJ1-6	few	TGTGCCTGGAGGGGACAAGACAGGGAGAGCTCACCCCTCCACTTT	CAWRGQDRESSPLHF
TRBV6-1	.	TRBJ2-7	.	TGTGCCAGCAGTGAAATTAGGGGAAGCATCCACGAGCAGTACTTC	CASSEIRGSIHEQYF
TRBV9	TRBD2	TRBJ2-1	.	TGTGCCAGCAGCGTGACTAGCGGGGTCTCCTACAATGAGCAGTTCTTC	CASSVTSGVSYNEQFF
TRBV6-1	.	TRBJ1-1	.	TGTGCCAGCGCGATGAGGGCCGTCACTGAAGCTTTCTTT	CASAMRAVTEAFF
TRBV27	TRBD1	TRBJ2-7	.	TGTGCCAGCAGTTTATCGTTATCCGGACAGGGAAGCAGGAACGAGCAGTACTTC	CASSLSLSGQGSRNEQYF
TRBV29-1	.	TRBJ1-1	.	TGCAGCGTTGACGGCACTGAAGCTTTCTTT	CSVDGTEAFF
TRBV6-1	TRBD1	TRBJ2-7	once	TGTGCCAGCAGTGAAAGACAGGGACCTACTAAGAAGCAGTACTTC	CASSERQGPTKKQYF
TRBV9	TRBD1	TRBJ1-1	.	TGTGCCAGCAGCAAAACAGGGGGCTGGAGCACTGAAGCTTTCTTT	CASSKTGGWSTEAFF
TRBV7-2	.	TRBJ2-5	.	TGTGCCATTGCTGGGCGGGACCAAGAGACCCAGTACTTC	CAIAGRDQETQYF
TRBV27	.	TRBJ1-2	.	TGTGCCAGCAGTTCATTTAACAGCTATGGCTACACCTTC	CASSSFNSYGYTF
TRBV6-5	.	TRBJ1-3	.	TGTGCCAGCAGGGCCAGGGAAAACTCTGGAAACACCATATATTTT	CASRARENSGNTIYF
TRBV4-1	.	TRBJ1-2	.	TGCGCCAGCAGCCAAGATAATGCCCCGGGATCTAATAGCTACGGCTACACCTTC	CASSQDNAPGSNSYGYTF
TRBV5-1	TRBD1	TRBJ1-1	.	TGCGCCAGCAGAGTAGACAGGGTGACTGAAGCTTTCTTT	CASRVDRVTEAFF
TRBV25-1	.	TRBJ2-1	.	TGTGCCAGCACCCGGGACACAATGGGGCAGTTCTTC	CASTRDTMGQFF
TRBV18	.	TRBJ1-1	.	TGTGCCAGCTCACCCACCGCGGAGGGTACCTCTGAAGCTTTCTTT	CASSPTAEGTSEAFF
TRBV5-1	.	TRBJ1-1	.	TGCGCCAGCAGCTTACAGGGACCCGCCACTGAAGCTTTCTTT	CASSLQGPATEAFF
TRBV7-2	.	TRBJ1-2	.	TGTGCCAGCAACCGAGCGAGAGACAGGTCCTATGGCTACACCTTC	CASNRARDRSYGYTF
TRBV6-5	.	TRBJ1-4	.	TGTGCCAGCAGTTACTCGTTTTACAGGGATGAAAAACTGTTTTTT	CASSYSFYRDEKLFF
TRBV30	.	TRBJ1-2	.	TGTGCCCTTTCTCAGAACTATGGCTACACCTTC	CALSQNYGYTF
TRBV27	.	TRBJ1-5	.	TGTGCCAGCAGTGAATCGACAGAGGATCAGCCCCAGCATTTT	CASSESTEDQPQHF
TRBV2	TRBD2	TRBJ2-5	.	TGTGCCACCAAAAAGGGGACTAGCGGGGGGGCACAGGAGACCCAGTACTTC	CATKKGTSGGAQETQYF
TRBV19	.	TRBJ2-7	.	TGTGCCAGTAGTATTTCGGGGTCCCTTTCCTACGAGCAGTACTTC	CASSISGSLSYEQYF
TRBV27	TRBD1	TRBJ1-1	.	TGTGCCAGCAGTTTAGGGGACAGGATTGTTGGGAGGGAAGCTTTCTTT	CASSLGDRIVGREAFF
TRBV28	TRBD1	TRBJ1-6	.	TGTGCCAGCAGTTTCCCCCAGGGGGACTCCTATAATTCACCCCTCCACTTT	CASSFPQGDSYNSPLHF
TRBV5-1	.	TRBJ2-2	.	TGCGCCAGCAGCTTGGCTCTCCAGATCGCCGGGGAGCTGTTTTTT	CASSLALQIAGELFF
TRBV6-4	.	TRBJ1-1	.	TGTGCCAGCAGTGACAAACAAAACACTGAAGCTTTCTTT	CASSDKQNTEAFF
TRBV19	TRBD2	TRBJ2-3	many	TGTGCCAGTAGTGACCTAGCGGGGGGTGGAACAGATACGCAGTATTTT	CASSDLAGGGTDTQYF
TRBV6-1	.	TRBJ1-5	.	TGTGCCAGCATCGAAAGAGGTTCTGGCAATCAGCCCCAGCATTTT	CASIERGSGNQPQHF
TRBV11-3	.	TRBJ2-7	many	TGTGCCAGCAGCCAGACTGCCTCCTACGAGCAGTACTTC	CASSQTASYEQYF
TRBV13	TRBD2	TRBJ2-1	.	TGTGCCAGCAGCTGGTTTGGTAGCGGGGGCTCATCCTACAATGAGCAGTTCTTC	CASSWFGSGGSSYNEQFF
TRBV15	.	TRBJ2-7	.	TGTGCCACCAGCAGAGGTCTTCCCCTTCAGGGATCTCTCTACGAGCAGTACTTC	CATSRGLPLQGSLYEQYF
TRBV11-2	.	TRBJ2-2	.	TGTGCCAGCAGCTTAGCATTTCCGGGGTTTAACGGGGAGCTGTTTTTT	CASSLAFPGFNGELFF
TRBV30	.	TRBJ1-1	.	TGTGCCTGGATTGGGGGGGCGCCTGAAGCTTTCTTT	CAWIGGAPEAFF
TRBV28	.	TRBJ1-5	few	TGTGCCAGCAGTTTAAAGGGGCCCAATCAGCCCCAGCATTTT	CASSLKGPNQPQHF
TRBV9	TRBD2	TRBJ2-1	.	TGTGCCAGCAGCTCGGGGACTAGCGGGAGACAGTTCTTC	CASSSGTSGRQFF